This TCR beta chain was identified during a study of cytomegalovirus exposure and HLA in healthy donors. Findings and caveats of the study: For most TCR beta V segments, an earlier analysis put the productive rate at about 87% or about 30% of the time. TRBV6-2, TRBV6-3 and some other V segments were excluded as indistinguishable. A later examination showed that TCR association rates differed by HLA locus, with DRB1 most and HLA-C fewest.

Amplification used 60 Vbeta primers and 13 Jbeta primers. Profiled with immunoSEQ multiplex PCR; TCRdb holds only in-frame clones, not every one. The sample consists of tens of thousands of clones, about 74% of them appearing once. The CDR3 spans 13 residues. Germline V gives CDR1 MNHNS, CDR2 SASEGT. The V end lost 8 bases, the J end lost 3 bases, and 12 bases lay between the germline ends. Concerning this clone: Its antigen is not known.

This chain uses TRBV6-1 with TRBJ2-3; D may be TRBD2 (5 bases). Sequencing was done on a sample of PBMCs. The sequence came from a man aged 25-40 years in good health and CMV-seronegative. The CDR3 protein is CASRDLWTDTQYF. CDR3 coding DNA: TGTGCCAGCCGGGATCTTTGGACAGATACGCAGTATTTT.